The 24 T cell receptor beta chains below all came from one sample that was sequenced in a study of blood T cell repertoires in COVID-19. This table comes from immunoSEQ multiplex PCR, and its TCRdb copy is limited to in-frame clones, with some not included. The sample gives about 140,000 clones, about 86% of which show up once; around 8.6% is in the top ten. The specimen was peripheral blood. The receptors derive from a woman aged 45 to 65 with active or convalescent COVID-19.

The rearrangement uses TRBV5-1 and TRBJ1-1; D possibly corresponds to TRBD1 (5 bases). V was trimmed by 0 bases and J by 1 base, leaving 10 bases between them. This CDR3 spans 15 amino acids. In germline, CDR1 is SGHRS, CDR2 YFSETQ. Here the CDR3 reads CASSLEAGRNTEAFF. The CDR3 DNA is TGCGCCAGCAGCTTGGAGGCGGGACGGAACACTGAAGCTTTCTTT.

This chain connects TRBV7-9 to TRBJ2-7; 10 bases match TRBD1. After removal of 5 bases from V and 2 bases from J, the junction contained 12 bases not matched to a gene. Germline assignment: CDR1 SEHNR and CDR2 FQNEAQ (reference sequence). This CDR3 comprises 17 residues. The DNA of the CDR3 is TGTGCCAGCAGCACTGGGACAGGGGATAGAAATGCCTACGAGCAGTACTTC. It encodes CASSTGTGDRNAYEQYF. The full variable domain, completed using reference TRBV7-9 and TRBJ2-7, is DTGVSQNPRHKITKRGQNVTFRCDPISEHNRLYWYRQTLGQGPEFLTYFQNEAQLEKSRLLSDRFSAERPKGSFSTLEIQRTEQGDSAMYLCASSTGTGDRNAYEQYFGPGTRLTVT.

The chain uses TRBV7-2 and TRBJ1-1; TRBD1 might be the D (5 bases). Germline V lookup: CDR1 SGHTA, CDR2 FQGNSA. The CDR3 totals 15 residues. The V gene lost 3 bases and the J gene lost 2 bases, with 13 bases spanning the gap. CDR3: CASSLVGWGNTEAFF. The CDR3 DNA reads as TGTGCCAGCAGCTTGGTTGGCTGGGGCAACACTGAAGCTTTCTTT.

This rearrangement joins TRBV28 to TRBJ2-7, with TRBD2 as a possible D gene (6 bases). Per germline, CDR1 MDHEN and CDR2 SYDVKM. The CDR3 spans 12 residues. The V end lost 5 bases, the J end lost 9 bases, and 14 bases lay between the germline ends. The CDR3 spells CASSPHSGRQYF. The DNA for the CDR3 is TGTGCCAGCAGTCCGCACAGCGGGCGGCAGTACTTC. Looking up the rest from reference TRBV28 and TRBJ2-7 gives the full variable domain: DVKVTQSSRYLVKRTGEKVFLECVQDMDHENMFWYRQDPGLGLRLIYFSYDVKMKEKGDIPEGYSVSREKKERFSLILESASTNQTSMYLCASSPHSGRQYFGPGTRLTVT.

The V and J genes are TRBV7-3 and TRBJ2-1, with 7 bases identical to TRBD2. V trimming: 5 bases; J trimming: 8 bases; junction bases outside the gene matches: 12. The germline gives CDR1 SGHTA, CDR2 FQGTGA. The length of the CDR3 is 15 residues. The CDR3 loop is CASSTGAGPRYEQFF. CDR3 DNA: TGTGCCAGCAGCACGGGAGCGGGGCCTCGCTATGAGCAGTTCTTC.

The rearrangement links TRBV30 to TRBJ2-3, with no clear D. The CDR3 totals 11 residues. With 1 base removed from V and 4 bases from J, the gap between germline ends came to 3 bases. Germline lookup yields CDR1 GTSNPN and CDR2 SVGIG (reference sequence). The CDR3 is CAWSAADTQYF. CDR3 in DNA: TGTGCCTGGAGTGCAGCAGATACGCAGTATTTT.

The V gene is TRBV7-2, the J gene TRBJ2-2; 13 nucleotides match TRBD2. The CDR3 consists of 17 residues. CDR1 and CDR2 from the germline V gene are SGHTA and FQGNSA. V lost 6 bases, J lost 6 bases, and 10 bases stayed unmatched. The CDR3 is CASRNTSGRVKAGELFF. The CDR3 DNA follows: TGTGCCAGCAGAAATACTAGCGGGAGGGTAAAGGCCGGGGAGCTGTTTTTT.

This rearrangement joins TRBV30 to TRBJ2-7; maybe TRBD2 (6 bases). CDR3 size: 14 residues. The V gene lost 2 bases and the J gene lost 0 bases, with 11 bases spanning the gap. Germline V gene lookup returns CDR1 GTSNPN and CDR2 SVGIG (reference sequence). The chain's CDR3 is CAWSPGLSSYEQYF. Written as DNA, the CDR3 is TGTGCCTGGAGTCCCGGACTAAGCTCCTACGAGCAGTACTTC.

The chain links TRBV6-2 or TRBV6-3 to TRBJ1-1; 12 bases are shared with TRBD1. The V gene end was trimmed by 6 bases and the J gene end by 6 bases; junction bases not matched to a gene: 5. The germline V gene has CDR1 MNHEY and CDR2 SVGEGT. CDR3 length equals 14 residues. The CDR3 nucleotides are TGTGCCAGCAGCGGGACAGGGGGCGCCTCTGAAGCTTTCTTT. Protein: CASSGTGGASEAFF.

This clone was seen only a few times. The CDR3: CARSLAGTSIHEQFF. CDR3 nucleotide sequence: TGTGCCAGAAGCTTGGCCGGGACTAGCATCCATGAGCAGTTCTTC. The chain recombines TRBV5-3 with TRBJ2-1, with 9 bases aligning to TRBD2. TRBV5-3 is flagged as an ORF with uncertain function. The V segment lost 0 bases and the J segment 8 bases; nucleotides outside the gene matches: 6. The CDR3 runs 15 residues.

CDR3 coding DNA: TGTGCCAGAAGCTTGAACAGGGACGCTACTGAACTCTATGGCTACACCTTC. Translation: CARSLNRDATELYGYTF. The chain is built from TRBV5-3 and TRBJ1-2; TRBD1 is a possible D gene (6 bases). TRBV5-3 is given ORF status, its function remaining uncertain. This CDR3 is built from 17 residues. The V gene lost 1 base and the J gene lost 4 bases, with 20 bases spanning the gap.

The count of this clone is one. J is TRBJ2-2 and V is TRBV5-6, with a possible D match to TRBD2 (5 bases). Germline V gives CDR1 SGHDT, CDR2 YYEEEE. The CDR3 runs to 15 residues. V lost 0 bases and J lost 4, with 10 bases in between. CDR3 bases: TGTGCCAGCAGCTTGGCGGGATTTGGCACCGGGGAGCTGTTTTTT. Translating gives CASSLAGFGTGELFF.

The chain uses TRBV4-2 and TRBJ2-7; 11 bases align to TRBD2. Germline-derived CDR1 and CDR2 are LGHNA and YNFKEQ. V shed 1 base and J 5 bases; nucleotides not matched to a gene: 1. The CDR3 is made up of 14 amino acids. CDR3 coding DNA: TGTGCCAGCAGCCAAGGGGGACTAGCGGACGAGCAGTACTTC. This encodes CASSQGGLADEQYF.

The chain employs TRBV29-1 and TRBJ2-7, with 13 bases identical to TRBD2. After removal of 6 bases from V and 4 bases from J, the junction contained 9 bases not matched to a gene. The CDR3 totals 15 residues. Per germline, CDR1 SQVTM and CDR2 ANQGSEA. In nucleotides, the CDR3 is TGCAGCGTCCGGCGGACTAGCGGGAGCGGTTACGAGCAGTACTTC. It codes for CSVRRTSGSGYEQYF.

The chain has TRBV19 and TRBJ2-1; TRBD2 matches 11 bases. V lost 10 bases to trimming and J lost 5 bases; unmatched junction nucleotides: 7. The CDR3 consists of 14 residues. From germline, CDR1 is LNHDA and CDR2 SQIVND (reference sequence). The CDR3 sequence is CATLTSGANNEQFF. The CDR3 region has the DNA TGTGCCACCCTGACTAGCGGGGCTAACAATGAGCAGTTCTTC. Filled out from reference TRBV19 and TRBJ2-1, the complete variable domain reads DGGITQSPKYLFRKEGQNVTLSCEQNLNHDAMYWYRQDPGQGLRLIYYSQIVNDFQKGDIAEGYSVSREKKESFPLTVTSAQKNPTAFYLCATLTSGANNEQFFGPGTRLTVL.

The V gene is TRBV24-1, the J gene TRBJ2-3; tentatively, D is TRBD2 (5 bases). The V end was cut by 3 bases, the J end by 3 bases, with 12 bases between. Looked up from germline, CDR1 is KGHDR and CDR2 is SFDVKD. The CDR3 totals 15 residues. The CDR3 is CATSDRGKGTDTQYF. Here the CDR3 DNA reads TGTGCCACCAGTGATAGAGGGAAGGGAACAGATACGCAGTATTTT.

J is TRBJ2-7 and V is TRBV5-1, with a weak D call TRBD1 (7 bases). The V and J ends lost 0 bases and 3 bases respectively, with 13 bases between them. The CDR3 length is 15 residues. CDR1 SGHRS and CDR2 YFSETQ come from the germline V gene. The CDR3 loop reads CASSLAGGGIYEQYF. In DNA form, the CDR3 reads TGCGCCAGCAGCTTGGCCGGAGGGGGCATCTACGAGCAGTACTTC.

The chain carries TRBV2 and TRBJ2-2; 7 positions match TRBD1. CDR1 is SNHLY and CDR2 is FYNNEI in the germline V gene. CDR3 length: 16 residues. J lost 0 bases, V lost 5 bases, and 6 bases had no gene match. CDR3 sequence reads: CASSLTGVANTGELFF. The CDR3 region has the DNA TGTGCCAGCAGTCTCACAGGGGTCGCGAACACCGGGGAGCTGTTTTTT.

V and J are TRBV3-1 (or the pseudogene TRBV3-2) and TRBJ1-3; D not resolved. V lost 1 base, J lost 0 bases, and 10 bases lay in between. Per germline, CDR1 LGHDT and CDR2 YNNKEL (reference sequence). CDR3 length: 16 amino acids. CDR3 sequence: CASSQGMRASGNTIYF. CDR3 DNA sequence: TGTGCCAGCAGCCAAGGTATGAGGGCCTCTGGAAACACCATATATTTT.

This chain connects TRBV5-1 to TRBJ2-1; perhaps TRBD1 as D (5 bases). The CDR3 spans 13 residues. The germline V and J ends were trimmed by 4 bases and 4 bases, with 9 bases remaining between them. CDR1 is SGHRS and CDR2 is YFSETQ in the germline V gene. The CDR3 DNA is TGCGCCAGCAGCCCTACAGGATACAATGAGCAGTTCTTC. This sequence encodes CASSPTGYNEQFF.

The chain joins TRBV6-5 to TRBJ2-1, with D possibly TRBD2 on 6 matching bases. V lost 6 bases and J lost 6, with 12 bases in between. The germline V gene encodes CDR1 MNHEY and CDR2 SVGAGI. The CDR3 sequence is 13 residues long. The CDR3 nucleotides read TGTGCCAGCAGCTGGGACTCAGGCAATGAGCAGTTCTTC. Its protein is CASSWDSGNEQFF.

The chain couples TRBV10-3 to TRBJ2-1; tentatively, D is TRBD2 (5 bases). CDR3 length equals 17 residues. Germline assignment: CDR1 ENHRY and CDR2 SYGVKD. Deletions cut 3 bases from V and 6 bases from J, with 21 bases between. CDR3 bases: TGTGCCATCAGTGATCCCCAAATGAGCGGCTCGTCCAATGAGCAGTTCTTC. Encoded protein: CAISDPQMSGSSNEQFF.

This rearrangement joins TRBV19 to TRBJ1-2, with no clear D. The V end was cut by 5 bases, the J end by 0 bases, with 13 bases between. Germline CDR1 reads LNHDA; CDR2 reads SQIVND (reference sequence). The CDR3 is 15 residues long. This chain's CDR3 is CASSDTQLANYGYTF. The CDR3 DNA reads as TGTGCCAGTAGTGACACCCAATTAGCTAACTATGGCTACACCTTC.

The chain combines TRBV6-5 with TRBJ2-7; 7 bases line up with TRBD1. The V segment lost 8 bases and the J segment 4 bases; nucleotides outside the gene matches: 8. The V gene's germline CDR1 is MNHEY and CDR2 SVGAGI. CDR3 length: 13 amino acids. The CDR3 DNA sequence: TGTGCCAGCTCAAGGGGACAGCTTTACGAGCAGTACTTC. This encodes CASSRGQLYEQYF.